The 19 T cell receptor beta chains reported below all come from one sample, sequenced in a study of shared clonotypes between healthy human individuals. Terminally differentiated effector memory CD45RA+ cells were excluded by CCR7 positive selection of CD45RO-negative cells. Libraries were prepared by immunoSEQ multiplex PCR; TCRdb keeps only in-frame clonotypes and omits some of them. In the table there are approximately 720,000 clones, about 91% of which are singletons. The sequenced material came from naive CD8+ T cells sorted from blood. The receptors derive from a man younger than 40 in good health.

The V and J genes are TRBV29-1 and TRBJ1-2, with a weak D call TRBD1 (5 bases). The V gene's germline CDR1 is SQVTM and CDR2 ANQGSEA. The CDR3 runs 13 residues. Trimming took 3 bases from V and 10 from J, leaving 18 bases between them. The CDR3: CSVEGEHGGDYTF. CDR3 DNA sequence: TGCAGCGTTGAGGGGGAGCACGGAGGAGACTACACCTTC.

Note on this clone: In the same sample, other DNA sequences code for this CDR3. CDR3 amino acids: CASSLAGANVLTF. Written as DNA, the CDR3 is TGTGCCAGCAGTTTAGCTGGGGCCAACGTCCTGACTTTC. This rearrangement joins TRBV27 to TRBJ2-6, with unresolved D. The CDR3 sequence is 13 residues long. Germline V gene lookup returns CDR1 MNHEY and CDR2 SMNVEV (reference sequence). V lost 2 bases to trimming and J lost 2 bases, with 1 base between them.

The chain recombines TRBV7-9 with TRBJ2-3, with D uncertain. The length of the CDR3 is 13 residues. V was pared by 1 base and J by 5 bases, with 7 bases between. Germline V gives CDR1 SEHNR, CDR2 FQNEAQ (reference sequence). The CDR3, as DNA: TGTGCCAGCAGCTTAGTAACGATAGATACGCAGTATTTT. Translated: CASSLVTIDTQYF.

This chain links TRBV6-1 with TRBJ2-7, with D unclear. Germline CDR1 and CDR2: MNHNS and SASEGT. V was trimmed by 3 bases and J by 0 bases, leaving 18 bases between them. The CDR3 loop spans 17 amino acids. The CDR3 DNA reads TGTGCCAGCAGTGAGGGGTTTGGGGATTACCTCTCCTACGAGCAGTACTTC. It translates to CASSEGFGDYLSYEQYF.

This chain links TRBV28 with TRBJ2-7; a weak D match, TRBD2 (5 bases). V dropped 3 bases and J dropped 4 bases, with 13 bases sitting between them. In germline, CDR1 is MDHEN, CDR2 SYDVKM. This CDR3 is built from 14 residues. The chain's CDR3 is CASSLRVQAYEQYF. The CDR3 DNA reads as TGTGCCAGCAGTTTGCGGGTTCAAGCTTACGAGCAGTACTTC.

This clone was found a few times. Here the CDR3 DNA reads TGTGCCAGCAGCGCGACAGGGTCGAGCTCCTACGAGCAGTACTTC. This sequence encodes CASSATGSSSYEQYF. The chain is built from TRBV9 and TRBJ2-7, with TRBD1 matching 7 bases. Germline CDR1 reads SGDLS; CDR2 reads YYNGEE. V was pared by 3 bases and J by 0 bases, with 6 bases of the junction left unmatched. The CDR3 contains 15 residues.

CDR3 in DNA: TGTGCCAGCAGTTACTCAGGTGATAGCGGTTTCACTGAAGCTTTCTTT. Its translation is CASSYSGDSGFTEAFF. The chain joins TRBV6-5 to TRBJ1-1; D gene ambiguous. The CDR3 loop spans 16 amino acids. Deletions cut 0 bases from V and 4 bases from J, with 15 bases between. CDR1 is MNHEY and CDR2 is SVGAGI in the germline V gene.

V and J are TRBV28 and TRBJ2-7; D remains ambiguous. Per germline, CDR1 MDHEN and CDR2 SYDVKM. This CDR3 comprises 14 residues. Trimming removed 5 bases from V and 2 bases from J, with 13 bases in between. This CDR3 reads CASSPITETYEQYF. CDR3 nucleotide sequence: TGTGCCAGCAGTCCGATAACAGAGACCTACGAGCAGTACTTC.

The rearrangement links TRBV5-5 to TRBJ2-1; 11 nucleotides align to TRBD2. Per germline, CDR1 SGHKS and CDR2 YYEKEE (reference sequence). The CDR3 is made up of 14 amino acids. The ends lost 2 bases at V and 8 bases at J; junction bases unmatched: 3. This chain's CDR3 is CASSFTSGSYEQFF. DNA for the CDR3: TGTGCCAGCAGCTTCACTAGCGGGAGCTATGAGCAGTTCTTC. Supplemented by reference TRBV5-5 and TRBJ2-1, the full variable domain reads DAGVTQSPTHLIKTRGQQVTLRCSPISGHKSVSWYQQVLGQGPQFIFQYYEKEERGRGNFPDRFSARQFPNYSSELNVNALLLGDSALYLCASSFTSGSYEQFFGPGTRLTVL.

This chain uses TRBV19 with TRBJ1-3, with D uncertain. The CDR3 covers 15 residues. CDR1 and CDR2 from the germline V gene are LNHDA and SQIVND (reference sequence). V was clipped by 5 bases and J by 0 bases, with 11 bases between them. The CDR3 DNA reads TGTGCCAGTAGTGGTCTAAGGCTCTCTGGAAACACCATATATTTT. As protein: CASSGLRLSGNTIYF.

The rearrangement links TRBV18 to TRBJ2-7; 9 nucleotides line up with TRBD1. J was trimmed by 1 base and V by 5 bases; bases with no gene match: 6. Per the germline V gene, CDR1 is KGHSH and CDR2 is LQKENI. The CDR3 has 15 residues. The CDR3 DNA reads as TGTGCCAGCTCAAGGACAGGGGACTATTCCTACGAGCAGTACTTC. It is translated as CASSRTGDYSYEQYF.

V is TRBV7-6 and J is TRBJ2-3, with D possibly being TRBD1 (5 bases). The CDR3 is 14 amino acids. Germline V gene sequence: CDR1 SGHVS, CDR2 FNYEAQ. The V end was cut by 1 base, the J end by 3 bases, with 8 bases between. The CDR3 reads CASSLDPGTDTQYF. Here the CDR3 DNA reads TGTGCCAGCAGCTTAGATCCAGGGACAGATACGCAGTATTTT.

The chain recombines TRBV7-8 with TRBJ2-6; D is ambiguous. Trimming pared 7 bases from V and 4 bases from J, leaving 17 bases between. This CDR3 is 16 amino acids long. The germline V gene encodes CDR1 SGHVS and CDR2 FQNEAQ. The CDR3 spells CASNQLGGRGANVLTF. The CDR3 nucleotides are TGTGCCAGCAATCAACTCGGCGGTAGAGGGGCCAACGTCCTGACTTTC.

The V and J genes are TRBV9 and TRBJ2-3, with D maybe TRBD1 (6 bases). Germline V lookup: CDR1 SGDLS, CDR2 YYNGEE. V lost 3 bases and J lost 0, with 8 bases in between. The CDR3 has 14 amino acids. The CDR3 is CASSEQGSTDTQYF. Here the CDR3 DNA reads TGTGCCAGCAGCGAACAGGGAAGCACAGATACGCAGTATTTT.

This chain links TRBV7-9 with TRBJ2-2, with TRBD1 as a possible D gene (5 bases). Trimming stripped 4 bases from V and 1 base from J, with 13 bases between. The germline V gene has CDR1 SEHNR and CDR2 FQNEAQ (reference sequence). This CDR3 is built from 16 residues. DNA for the CDR3: TGTGCCAGCAGCTCAAACAGGTGGGAGAACACCGGGGAGCTGTTTTTT. Protein product: CASSSNRWENTGELFF.

The V call is TRBV11-1, the J call TRBJ2-7, with 10 bases matching TRBD2. The V and J ends lost 5 bases and 3 bases, in that order; junction bases with no gene match: 7. The CDR3 is 15 residues long. CDR1 and CDR2 (germline): SGHAT, FQDESV (reference sequence). CDR3 amino acids: CASSSGLADFYEQYF. DNA of the CDR3: TGTGCCAGCAGCAGCGGACTAGCGGACTTCTACGAGCAGTACTTC.

The rearrangement links TRBV9 to TRBJ2-7; 13 bases are a match to TRBD2. This CDR3 contains 18 residues. Germline assignment: CDR1 SGDLS and CDR2 YYNGEE. V lost 4 bases to trimming and J lost 5 bases; unmatched junction nucleotides: 15. The DNA of the CDR3 is TGTGCCAGCAGCACGGGACTAGCGGGAATCCTATTTAGCGACGAGCAGTACTTC. This codes for CASSTGLAGILFSDEQYF.

The J gene is TRBJ1-5, the V gene TRBV28, with D maybe TRBD1 (6 bases). Trimming left V 6 bases short and J 9 bases short, with 18 bases between. This CDR3 spans 14 amino acids. Germline CDR1 is MDHEN and CDR2 is SYDVKM. CDR3 sequence: CASRPRAGERPQHF. CDR3 coding DNA: TGTGCCAGCAGACCGCGGGCAGGGGAGCGGCCCCAGCATTTT.

CDR3 nucleotide sequence: TGTGCCAGCACTCTTTACCCTGGAAACACCATATATTTT. As protein: CASTLYPGNTIYF. V gene TRBV28 combines with J gene TRBJ1-3, with D hard to call. V was shortened by 7 bases and J by 2 bases, with 9 bases between the two germline ends. Germline CDR1 reads MDHEN; CDR2 reads SYDVKM. The CDR3 runs 13 residues.